This T cell receptor (beta chain) was identified in a study of cytomegalovirus exposure and HLA in healthy donors. The ends lost 5 bases at V and 8 bases at J; junction bases unmatched: 11. This CDR3 is 14 amino acids long. Germline lookup yields CDR1 MNHEY and CDR2 SMNVEV (reference sequence). With 60 Vbeta and 13 Jbeta primers, the PCR was carried out. The table came from immunoSEQ multiplex PCR; TCRdb's copy has only in-frame clones and leaves some out. The table includes 200,000 to 250,000 clones, roughly 73% detected once. The V gene is TRBV27, the J gene TRBJ1-2; 7 bases match TRBD1. Sequencing input: PBMCs. This TCR was recovered from a boy between 5 and 17 years old in good health and CMV-seronegative. The CDR3 sequence: CASSPRGGGAGYTF. CDR3 in DNA: TGTGCCAGCAGTCCGCGTGGAGGGGGCGCAGGCTACACCTTC.